Listed here is a single TCR beta chain. There is no known antigen for this receptor. Base qualities are not recorded, but no much larger clone differs from it by a single base. Preparation of the library involved the immunoSEQ multiplex PCR assay. From the authors' description of their analysis: A statistical classification framework was built to diagnose cytomegalovirus status from the catalog of TCR beta chain sequences. TCRdb stores this immuneACCESS table with in-frame sequences only. Part of the clones is absent; in the studies checked, under half of the shortfall reflects unresolved V genes, and no reason is known for the rest. Clone size and the V and J calls come from that table; the DNA yielded D and trimming. This sample lists about 86,000 clones; about 92% were detected once. Jointly, the top ten make up 0.65% to 0.8% of the sample. Separate from the approximately 670-subject first cohort, the validation cohort of roughly 130 subjects was the group to which the donors belonged.

The germline V gene provides CDR1 SGHAT and CDR2 FQNNGV. V is reduced by 2 bases and J by 0 bases, leaving a spacing of 14 bases between them. From the cysteine through the phenylalanine, the CDR3 covers 17 amino acids. Only the CDR3 part of the read is kept: 51 bases, read in frame from the first base. The data are from a study of cytomegalovirus exposure and HLA in healthy donors (dated by TCRdb to the late 2010s). About the full investigation: According to a later analysis, the roughly 130 validation repertoires were produced on the same platform as the 700 or so repertoires of the first cohort. The study combined high-throughput TCR immunosequencing, statistical association of individual TCRs with disease status, and machine learning to predict cytomegalovirus infection status. Besides the first cohort of approximately 710 subjects, a separate validation cohort made up of around 120 different subjects was used. The study aimed to test whether cataloging public T cell receptors could reveal signatures of past pathogen exposure.

Paper-wide results and their limitations: A few of the identified cytomegalovirus-associated TCR beta chains were confirmed in vitro to be specific for cytomegalovirus antigens. A later analysis had no HLA typing for the validation cohort, so co-occurrence there was scored across all 110 or so repertoires. It was suggested by the authors that the approach could potentially be generalized to other disease states and immunological phenotypes. The classifier was reported to diagnose cytomegalovirus status with high specificity and sensitivity in both the original cohort and the validation cohort. Across donors, most TCR sequences were observed very rarely, whereas some public TCRs were present in many individuals. In the study, some 160 TCR beta chains were listed as associated with cytomegalovirus. In a later analysis, TCRs clustered in the first cohort were found to also tend to co-occur in the 120 validation repertoires, with 94% of cluster scores above 0.

The clonotype comes from a man aged 18 to 29 in good health and CMV-seronegative. Source material: PBMCs. The V and J genes are TRBV11-2 and TRBJ2-4; TRBD1 is a possible D gene, resting on 6 matching bases. The CDR3 region has the sequence CASSLQGTRLAKNIQYF. The nucleotide sequence is given as TGTGCCAGCAGCTTACAAGGGACACGACTAGCCAAAAACATTCAGTACTTC.